This T cell receptor (beta chain) was documented in a study of control samples from healthy donors and cancer patients. The CDR3 covers 12 residues. The V end lost 2 bases, the J end lost 5 bases, and 6 bases lay between the germline ends. Germline V gene lookup returns CDR1 KGHSH and CDR2 LQKENI. Clones were read by immunoSEQ multiplex PCR, and TCRdb kept only the in-frame ones, dropping some. The repertoire holds around 94,000 clones, approximately 90% seen once, with around 3.5% in the top ten. Sequenced sample: blood. The rearrangement uses TRBV18 and TRBJ1-2; D unclear. The clonotype comes from a woman aged 18-29 years in good health. The CDR3 DNA reads as TGTGCCAGCTCACCAGGAGAATATGGCTACACCTTC. Protein: CASSPGEYGYTF.